This T cell receptor beta chain was recorded in a study of beta chain features in type 1 diabetes. Regarding this clone: What it recognizes is unknown.

Of the isolated RNA, all was reverse transcribed, and so the sequenced material was expressed TCRB transcripts. This table comes from immunoSEQ multiplex PCR, and its TCRdb copy is limited to in-frame clones, with some not included. The sample lists fewer than 350,000 clones; 15% to 20% were seen once. Post-sort purity exceeded 98% for all sorted populations. Germline values: CDR1 SEHNR, CDR2 FQNEAQ (reference sequence). V gave up 5 bases and J gave up 1 base, with 12 bases separating them. The CDR3 length is 14 residues. Study findings and constraints: Patients and controls would be equally affected if PCR favored shorter templates.

The clonotype comes from a woman under 30 in good health. The rearrangement joins TRBV7-9 to TRBJ2-7; TRBD1 is a possible D gene (5 bases). Sequenced: naive CD4+ T cells from blood. The CDR3 sequence: CASSPRVGSYEQYF. The CDR3 bases are TGTGCCAGCAGCCCCAGGGTTGGGTCCTACGAGCAGTACTTC.